The 10 T cell receptor beta chains listed next were all sequenced from one sample in a study of long-term antiretroviral therapy in people with HIV. The libraries were made with immunoSEQ v3.0 at survey level. The repertoire was sequenced with immunoSEQ multiplex PCR; TCRdb's copy has only in-frame clones and lacks some. The table lists roughly 14,000 clones, about 80% of them singletons. Source: unsorted PBMCs, taken just before starting antiretroviral therapy. All receptors derive from a middle-aged man with HIV.

Comments on this clone: Other DNA sequences from this sample encode an identical CDR3 as well. V is TRBV7-9 and J is TRBJ2-7; the match to TRBD1 covers 10 bases. CDR3 length equals 14 residues. CDR1 is SEHNR, CDR2 FQNEAQ, per germline (reference sequence). Trimming took 3 bases from V and 2 from J; bases not matched to a gene: 1. In nucleotides, the CDR3 is TGTGCCAGCAGCTTGGGACAGGGGACCTACGAGCAGTACTTC. This translates into CASSLGQGTYEQYF.

This clone was seen just once. The chain joins TRBV6-6 to TRBJ1-5; D possibly corresponds to TRBD1 (6 bases). The CDR3 covers 16 residues. The V gene's germline CDR1 is MNHNY and CDR2 SVGAGI (reference sequence). Trimming cost V 2 bases and J 3 bases, with 14 bases left between them. As DNA, the CDR3 is TGTGCCAGCAGTTACGGGGGCGCAGATACCAATCAGCCCCAGCATTTT. It encodes CASSYGGADTNQPQHF.

The rearrangement uses TRBV6-5 and TRBJ1-1, with unresolved D. This CDR3 has 13 amino acids. Germline lookup yields CDR1 MNHEY and CDR2 SVGAGI. The V and J ends lost 4 bases and 2 bases respectively, with 8 bases between them. CDR3 residues: CASSWGENTEAFF. DNA of the CDR3: TGTGCCAGCAGTTGGGGAGAAAACACTGAAGCTTTCTTT.

This chain uses TRBV5-8 with TRBJ2-7; 9 bases are shared with TRBD1. V lost 0 bases and J lost 3; bases outside the gene matches: 7. CDR1 is SGHTS and CDR2 is YDEGEE in the germline V gene. This CDR3 has 16 residues. CDR3 protein: CASSLAWGQGLYEQYF. CDR3 DNA: TGTGCCAGCAGCTTGGCCTGGGGACAGGGCCTCTACGAGCAGTACTTC. Full variable domain (rest looked up from reference TRBV5-8 and TRBJ2-7): EAGVTQSPTHLIKTRGQQATLRCSPISGHTSVYWYQQALGLGLQFLLWYDEGEERNRGNFPPRFSGRQFPNYSSELNVNALELEDSALYLCASSLAWGQGLYEQYFGPGTRLTVT.

This clone occurred once. This rearrangement joins TRBV11-3 to TRBJ2-2; 10 bases map to TRBD2. This CDR3 is built from 16 residues. Losses at the gene ends were 6 bases for V and 6 bases for J; bases not matched to a gene: 10. Germline assignment: CDR1 SGHNT and CDR2 YENEEA. The CDR3 is CASSLRLAGVAGELFF. For the CDR3, the DNA is TGTGCCAGCAGTCTCCGGCTAGCGGGAGTAGCCGGGGAGCTGTTTTTT.

This chain connects TRBV29-1 to TRBJ1-3, with a weak D call TRBD1 (6 bases). Germline CDR1 reads SQVTM; CDR2 reads ANQGSEA. The CDR3 runs 15 residues. V was cut by 1 base and J by 0 bases, with 10 bases left in between. CDR3 in DNA: TGCAGCGTTGAAGGGACAGAGAGCTCTGGAAACACCATATATTTT. Translating gives CSVEGTESSGNTIYF. Together with reference TRBV29-1 and TRBJ1-3, the CDR3 gives the full variable domain: SAVISQKPSRDICQRGTSLTIQCQVDSQVTMMFWYRQQPGQSLTLIATANQGSEATYESGFVIDKFPISRPNLTFSTLTVSNMSPEDSSIYLCSVEGTESSGNTIYFGEGSWLTVV.

The chain has TRBV7-9 and TRBJ1-1; D might be TRBD1 (5 bases). Per the germline V gene, CDR1 is SEHNR and CDR2 is FQNEAQ (reference sequence). This CDR3 comprises 16 residues. The V end was cut by 3 bases, the J end by 1 base, with 15 bases between. DNA for the CDR3: TGTGCCAGCAGCTTCTACCCCGGGGGGAGGAACACTGAAGCTTTCTTT. It is translated as CASSFYPGGRNTEAFF.

The V and J genes are TRBV14 and TRBJ2-1; TRBD2 might be the D (6 bases). CDR1 and CDR2 from the germline V gene are SGHDN and FVKESK. The CDR3 is 16 residues long. V gave up 2 bases and J gave up 8 bases, with 19 bases separating them. For the CDR3, the DNA is TGTGCCAGCAGCCAACCGACTAGTTTGTCTGTAGATGAGCAGTTCTTC. This encodes CASSQPTSLSVDEQFF.

In its sample, this clone was seen a few times. This chain links TRBV6-1 with TRBJ2-3, with D uncertain. Between the trimmed V and J ends, which lost 3 bases and 0 bases, there was a span of 16 bases. The CDR3 sequence is 17 residues long. The germline V gene has CDR1 MNHNS and CDR2 SASEGT. The CDR3: CASSDGLYWPSTDTQYF. DNA of the CDR3: TGTGCCAGCAGTGACGGGTTGTATTGGCCTAGCACAGATACGCAGTATTTT.

The rearrangement uses TRBV27 and TRBJ2-3; TRBD1 agrees at 9 bases. CDR3 length: 16 residues. From germline, CDR1 is MNHEY and CDR2 SMNVEV (reference sequence). The V segment lost 5 bases and the J segment 4 bases; nucleotides outside the gene matches: 10. This CDR3 reads CASSPRTGVIADTQYF. The CDR3 DNA is TGTGCCAGCAGTCCACGGACAGGGGTTATCGCAGATACGCAGTATTTT.